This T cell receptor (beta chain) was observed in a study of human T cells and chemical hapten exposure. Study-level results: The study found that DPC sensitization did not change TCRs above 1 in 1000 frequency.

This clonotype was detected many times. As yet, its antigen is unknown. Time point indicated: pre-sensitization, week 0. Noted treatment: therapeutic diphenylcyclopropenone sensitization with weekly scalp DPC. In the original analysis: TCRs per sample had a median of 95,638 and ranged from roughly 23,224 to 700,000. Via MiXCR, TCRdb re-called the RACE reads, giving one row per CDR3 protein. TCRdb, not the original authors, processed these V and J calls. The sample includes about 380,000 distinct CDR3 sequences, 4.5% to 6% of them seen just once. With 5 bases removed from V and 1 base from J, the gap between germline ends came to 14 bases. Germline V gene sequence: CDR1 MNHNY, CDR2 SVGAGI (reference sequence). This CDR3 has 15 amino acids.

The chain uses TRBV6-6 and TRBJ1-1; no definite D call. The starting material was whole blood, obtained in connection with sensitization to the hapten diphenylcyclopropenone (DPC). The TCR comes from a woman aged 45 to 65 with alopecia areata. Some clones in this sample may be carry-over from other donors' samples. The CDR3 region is CASSAFWGGNTEAFF. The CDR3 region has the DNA TGTGCCAGCAGTGCCTTCTGGGGAGGGAACACTGAAGCTTTCTTT.